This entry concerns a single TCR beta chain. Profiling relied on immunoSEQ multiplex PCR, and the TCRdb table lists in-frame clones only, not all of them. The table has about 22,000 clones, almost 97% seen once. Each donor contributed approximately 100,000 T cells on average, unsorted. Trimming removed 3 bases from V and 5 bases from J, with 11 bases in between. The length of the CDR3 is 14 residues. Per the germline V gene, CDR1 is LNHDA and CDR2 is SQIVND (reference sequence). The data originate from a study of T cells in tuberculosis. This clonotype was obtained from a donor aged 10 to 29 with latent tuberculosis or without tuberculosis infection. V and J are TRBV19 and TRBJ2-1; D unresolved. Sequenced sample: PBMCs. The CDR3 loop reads CASSMRSVNNEQFF. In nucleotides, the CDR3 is TGTGCCAGTAGTATGAGGTCGGTAAACAATGAGCAGTTCTTC.